Listed here are 4 T cell receptor beta chains from one sample, sequenced in a study of cytomegalovirus exposure and HLA in healthy donors. The PCR contained 60 Vbeta and 13 Jbeta primers. Some clones are missing from TCRdb's copy, which holds only in-frame ones; the method was immunoSEQ multiplex PCR. Of around 150,000 clones in the sample, over 65% were seen once. Sequences were obtained from PBMCs. These receptors all come from a man between 40 and 49 years old in good health and CMV-seropositive.

V gene TRBV5-1 combines with J gene TRBJ2-1; 7 bases are a match to TRBD1. The junction had 0 bases not matched to a gene; V was cut back by 5 bases and J by 1 base. CDR3 length: 13 amino acids. Germline CDR1 and CDR2: SGHRS and YFSETQ. CDR3 in DNA: TGCGCCAGCAGGGGACAGTCCTACAATGAGCAGTTCTTC. Its protein product is CASRGQSYNEQFF.

The gene calls are TRBV7-2 and TRBJ2-1, with 8 bases that match TRBD1. The CDR3 consists of 15 residues. V gave up 5 bases and J gave up 13 bases; unmatched junction bases: 16. Per the germline V gene, CDR1 is SGHTA and CDR2 is FQGNSA. The CDR3 here is CASSPSRTGGSFQFF. The DNA for the CDR3 is TGTGCCAGCAGCCCATCGAGAACAGGGGGAAGTTTCCAGTTCTTC.

The rearrangement uses TRBV30 and TRBJ2-7, with a tentative D call TRBD1 (6 bases). Trimming pared 4 bases from V and 6 bases from J, leaving 16 bases between. Germline CDR1 and CDR2: GTSNPN and SVGIG (reference sequence). The CDR3 loop spans 13 amino acids. The CDR3 sequence is CAWTLSGASEQYF. CDR3 DNA: TGTGCCTGGACTCTCTCAGGGGCTAGCGAGCAGTACTTC.

The chain joins TRBV18 to TRBJ2-7; D is undetermined. V was shortened by 4 bases and J by 6 bases, with 10 bases between the two germline ends. Germline loops: CDR1 KGHSH, CDR2 LQKENI. The CDR3 totals 12 residues. The CDR3 loop is CASSQRSREQYF. The CDR3 DNA follows: TGTGCCAGCTCACAGAGGTCCCGCGAGCAGTACTTC.